This passage covers 20 T cell receptor beta chains from one sample sequenced in a study of shared clonotypes between healthy human individuals. TCRdb keeps only in-frame clones here, not all; method: immunoSEQ multiplex PCR. The sample has roughly 2.5 million clones; 85% to 95% are singletons. Sequences were obtained from naive CD4+ T cells sorted from blood. Subset defined: CD45RA+ positively selected. The source is a young man in good health.

As concerns this clone: Other DNA sequences of this sample code for an identical CDR3. Written as DNA, the CDR3 is TGTGCCAGCAGCTTAGCGGCGGGAGGGCCCTACGAGCAGTACTTC. Its protein product is CASSLAAGGPYEQYF. The chain combines TRBV7-2 with TRBJ2-7; 9 bases fit TRBD2. CDR1 and CDR2 (germline): SGHTA, FQGNSA. The V segment lost 0 bases and the J segment 2 bases; nucleotides outside the gene matches: 2. The CDR3 extends over 15 amino acids.

This clone came up once. The sample contains more than one DNA sequence encoding this CDR3. The chain carries TRBV6-5 and TRBJ2-3; the D is unclear. V was pared by 4 bases and J by 2 bases, with 10 bases between. This CDR3 is built from 14 residues. The V gene's germline CDR1 is MNHEY and CDR2 SVGAGI. CDR3 protein: CASSLGRVTDTQYF. Here the CDR3 DNA reads TGTGCCAGCAGTTTAGGGCGCGTCACAGATACGCAGTATTTT.

This chain links TRBV6-1 with TRBJ2-7; the D gene is possibly TRBD1 (5 bases). Germline lookup yields CDR1 MNHNS and CDR2 SASEGT. The CDR3 totals 14 residues. The ends were cut back, 9 bases at V and 0 bases at J, with 15 bases in the middle. CDR3 in DNA: TGTGCCAGATATGCAGGGATCCGCTCCTACGAGCAGTACTTC. As protein: CARYAGIRSYEQYF.

Turning to this clone: The same CDR3 can be traced to other DNA sequences in this sample. The V gene is TRBV20-1, the J gene TRBJ2-5; D is unclear. Trimming left V 6 bases short and J 5 bases short, with 7 bases between. Per germline, CDR1 DFQATT and CDR2 SNEGSKA (reference sequence). The CDR3 runs 10 residues. This CDR3 reads CSAPRETQYF. Written as DNA, the CDR3 is TGCAGTGCCCCCAGGGAGACCCAGTACTTC.

This clone was seen a single time. The gene calls are TRBV6-1 and TRBJ2-7, with 9 bases that match TRBD1. The CDR3 spans 15 residues. Looked up from germline, CDR1 is MNHNS and CDR2 is SASEGT. The V and J ends lost 5 bases and 1 base, in that order; junction bases with no gene match: 6. The CDR3 spells CASSHLQGASYEQYF. CDR3 coding DNA: TGTGCCAGCAGTCATTTACAGGGGGCGTCCTACGAGCAGTACTTC.

The CDR3 region has the DNA TGTGCCAGCAACATAAACCAAGAGACCCAGTACTTC. It codes for CASNINQETQYF. The chain employs TRBV5-4 and TRBJ2-5; D not certain. In germline, CDR1 is SGHNT, CDR2 YYREEE (reference sequence). This CDR3 comprises 12 residues. Trimming pared 6 bases from V and 0 bases from J, leaving 6 bases between.

The chain couples TRBV10-3 to TRBJ2-1, with 9 nucleotides matching TRBD1. The germline CDR1 and CDR2 sequences are ENHRY and SYGVKD. This CDR3 is 16 amino acids long. Trimming cost V 6 bases and J 1 base; bases outside gene matches: 7. The CDR3 DNA is TGTGCCATCAGAACCGGGACAGGGATTTCCTACAATGAGCAGTTCTTC. Translation: CAIRTGTGISYNEQFF.

V usage is TRBV28 and J usage is TRBJ2-4; a possible D gene is TRBD1 (5 bases). The CDR3 consists of 15 residues. CDR1 is MDHEN and CDR2 is SYDVKM in the germline V gene. V was shortened by 1 base and J by 5 bases, with 12 bases between the two germline ends. The CDR3 DNA is TGTGCCAGCAGTTTATCAGGTCAGGGTCAAAACATTCAGTACTTC. Translated, it gives CASSLSGQGQNIQYF.

The chain has TRBV30 and TRBJ1-1, with D uncertain. The ends were cut back, 4 bases at V and 1 base at J, with 13 bases in the middle. This CDR3 has 14 amino acids. Germline V gene lookup returns CDR1 GTSNPN and CDR2 SVGIG (reference sequence). The CDR3: CAWNGLGRNTEAFF. In nucleotides, the CDR3 is TGTGCCTGGAACGGTCTCGGGCGGAACACTGAAGCTTTCTTT.

This chain uses TRBV4-1 with TRBJ2-2, with D perhaps assigned TRBD1 or TRBD2 (6 bases each). Trimming pared 4 bases from V and 1 base from J, leaving 13 bases between. This CDR3 is built from 16 residues. The germline V gene has CDR1 MGHRA and CDR2 YSYEKL. CDR3 in amino acids: CASSLTGAGNTGELFF. The CDR3 bases are TGCGCCAGCAGCCTAACGGGGGCTGGGAACACCGGGGAGCTGTTTTTT.

The V gene is TRBV19, the J gene TRBJ2-7, with 8 bases matching TRBD1. The germline CDR1 and CDR2 sequences are LNHDA and SQIVND (reference sequence). The length of the CDR3 is 13 residues. Trimming removed 8 bases from V and 2 bases from J; junction bases left unmatched: 5. The CDR3 DNA is TGTGCCAGTGAACAGACAGGGGCCTACGAGCAGTACTTC. It is translated as CASEQTGAYEQYF.

The chain joins TRBV7-9 to TRBJ1-1, with D possibly TRBD1 on 5 matching bases. The CDR3 covers 14 residues. Per the germline V gene, CDR1 is SEHNR and CDR2 is FQNEAQ (reference sequence). Trimming took 5 bases from V and 1 from J, leaving 11 bases between them. CDR3: CASSPVGGNTEAFF. Here the CDR3 DNA reads TGTGCCAGCAGCCCCGTGGGGGGGAACACTGAAGCTTTCTTT.

The chain employs TRBV7-3 and TRBJ2-5; 7 bases fit TRBD1. Trimming took 5 bases from V and 2 from J; bases not matched to a gene: 5. Germline CDR1 reads SGHTA; CDR2 reads FQGTGA. The length of the CDR3 is 14 residues. The CDR3 protein is CASSEGTAQETQYF. Here the CDR3 DNA reads TGTGCCAGCAGCGAGGGGACAGCGCAAGAGACCCAGTACTTC. Variable domain in full (rest from reference TRBV7-3 and TRBJ2-5): GAGVSQTPSNKVTEKGKYVELRCDPISGHTALYWYRQSLGQGPEFLIYFQGTGAADDSGLPNDRFFAVRPEGSVSTLKIQRTERGDSAVYLCASSEGTAQETQYFGPGTRLLVL.

V is TRBV5-4 and J is TRBJ2-5; 7 bases line up with TRBD1. The CDR3 contains 15 residues. V shed 6 bases and J 2 bases; nucleotides not matched to a gene: 10. Germline-derived CDR1 and CDR2 are SGHNT and YYREEE (reference sequence). The CDR3 DNA follows: TGTGCCAGCACCCTGTCGACAGGGCCTCAAGAGACCCAGTACTTC. It specifies CASTLSTGPQETQYF.

The chain recombines TRBV29-1 with TRBJ2-3; 9 nucleotides match TRBD2. Looked up from germline, CDR1 is SQVTM and CDR2 is ANQGSEA. This CDR3 comprises 14 residues. V gave up 5 bases and J gave up 3 bases; unmatched junction bases: 6. The CDR3 coding sequence is TGCAGCGTTTCTACTAGCGGGCAGACAGATACGCAGTATTTT. Translating gives CSVSTSGQTDTQYF.

Worth noting for this clone: The sample carries other DNA sequences with the same CDR3. The chain recombines TRBV29-1 with TRBJ2-3; TRBD1 matches at 7 bases. This CDR3 is built from 13 residues. In germline, CDR1 is SQVTM, CDR2 ANQGSEA. The V and J ends lost 2 bases and 1 base, in that order; junction bases with no gene match: 0. The CDR3 sequence is CSVERGRTDTQYF. CDR3 bases: TGCAGCGTTGAAAGGGGGCGCACAGATACGCAGTATTTT.

The chain combines TRBV7-2 with TRBJ2-3, with D unclear. V lost 3 bases and J 7 bases, leaving 8 bases between the germline ends. This CDR3 is built from 12 residues. Germline lookup yields CDR1 SGHTA and CDR2 FQGNSA. The CDR3 sequence is CASSFVTNTQYF. The CDR3 bases are TGTGCCAGCAGCTTTGTTACAAATACGCAGTATTTT.

The genes are TRBV5-8 and TRBJ1-1; maybe TRBD1 (6 bases). This CDR3 has 15 amino acids. Trimming shortened V by 1 base and J by 1 base, and 11 bases separated the two germline ends. Germline loops: CDR1 SGHTS, CDR2 YDEGEE. The CDR3 DNA sequence: TGTGCCAGCAGCTTGAGTGGGGGCAGGAACACTGAAGCTTTCTTT. It codes for CASSLSGGRNTEAFF. Based on the CDR3 plus reference TRBV5-8 and TRBJ1-1, the full variable domain is EAGVTQSPTHLIKTRGQQATLRCSPISGHTSVYWYQQALGLGLQFLLWYDEGEERNRGNFPPRFSGRQFPNYSSELNVNALELEDSALYLCASSLSGGRNTEAFFGQGTRLTVV.

The CDR3 nucleotides are TGTGCCAGCAGCTTAGAAGGACGGAACACTGAAGCTTTCTTT. It encodes CASSLEGRNTEAFF. V gene TRBV7-6 combines with J gene TRBJ1-1, with D unresolved. Germline-derived CDR1 and CDR2 are SGHVS and FNYEAQ. This CDR3 has 14 amino acids. V dropped 1 base and J dropped 1 base, with 7 bases sitting between them.

Notes on this clone: This CDR3 is also generated by other DNA sequences in the sample. The chain combines TRBV29-1 with TRBJ1-1, with D possibly matching TRBD1 (5 bases). V was clipped by 6 bases and J by 4 bases, with 12 bases between them. From germline, CDR1 is SQVTM and CDR2 ANQGSEA. There are 12 residues in the CDR3. Written as DNA, the CDR3 is TGCAGCGTCGTTTCAGGGTTCACTGAAGCTTTCTTT. Translation gives CSVVSGFTEAFF.